This T cell receptor (beta chain) was captured by sequencing in a study of cytomegalovirus exposure and HLA in healthy donors. In regard to this clone: No antigen is known for it.

Assay: immunoSEQ multiplex PCR; the TCRdb copy retains only in-frame clones and omits some. The table records around 140,000 clones, 80% to 90% of them present only once. It was the 120-subject validation cohort, separate from the approximately 670-subject first cohort, to which the donors belonged. Findings and caveats of the study: Most TCR sequences were uncommon, yet certain public TCRs appeared in many donors. In vitro work confirmed that a few CMV-associated chains recognize CMV antigens. The authors listed some 160 TCR beta chains as cytomegalovirus-associated.

The CDR3 runs 14 residues. Germline-derived CDR1 and CDR2 are MNHNS and SASEGT. The V gene end was trimmed by 7 bases and the J gene end by 2 bases; junction bases not matched to a gene: 5. The genes are TRBV6-1 and TRBJ1-3, with TRBD1 matching 7 bases. Material: PBMCs. This TCR derives from a woman between 18 and 30 years old in good health and CMV-seronegative. The CDR3 DNA is TGTGCCAGCATTCTCACAGGGGCTGGAAACACCATATATTTT. This gives the protein CASILTGAGNTIYF.